The 11 T cell receptor beta chains below were found in one sample sequenced in a study of early T cells in non-severe SARS-CoV-2 infection. MiXCR, run by TCRdb on the 5' RACE reads, gives a single entry per CDR3 protein. In the table there are more than 90,000 distinct CDR3 sequences, around 10% of which are singletons. Sequencing used whole blood. These receptors all come from an adult who was a healthcare worker with PCR-confirmed SARS-CoV-2 infection or an uninfected control (not recorded which).

This clonotype was observed at least ten times. This chain uses TRBV9 with TRBJ1-1, with 7 nucleotides matching TRBD1. Germline V gene sequence: CDR1 SGDLS, CDR2 YYNGEE. The CDR3 loop spans 17 amino acids. With 0 bases clipped from V and 0 bases from J, the junction kept 8 bases outside the gene matches. The CDR3 loop is CASSVEGQPLMNTEAFF. CDR3 coding DNA: TGTGCCAGCAGCGTAGAGGGACAGCCACTCATGAACACTGAAGCTTTCTTT. Looking up the rest from reference TRBV9 and TRBJ1-1 gives the full variable domain: DSGVTQTPKHLITATGQRVTLRCSPRSGDLSVYWYQQSLDQGLQFLIQYYNGEERAKGNILERFSAQQFPDLHSELNLSSLELGDSALYFCASSVEGQPLMNTEAFFGQGTRLTVV.

CDR3 DNA sequence: TGTGCCAGCAGTTTCTGGCGGCCCCTGAACACTGAAGCTTTCTTT. It encodes CASSFWRPLNTEAFF. V usage is TRBV28 and J usage is TRBJ1-1, with D unresolved. The CDR3 is 15 amino acids. Germline-derived CDR1 and CDR2 are MDHEN and SYDVKM. V was shortened by 3 bases and J by 0 bases, with 11 bases between the two germline ends.

This clonotype appeared a few times. J is TRBJ1-1 and V is TRBV10-3; D is ambiguous. The CDR3 sequence is 14 residues long. Trimming took off 6 bases at V and 1 base at J, with 12 bases between the two ends. Germline V CDR1 and CDR2: ENHRY, SYGVKD. CDR3 DNA sequence: TGTGCCATCAGGACCCTAAGGCGGAACACTGAAGCTTTCTTT. Residues: CAIRTLRRNTEAFF.

The V call is TRBV5-1, the J call TRBJ2-2; D is uncertain. This CDR3 is 14 amino acids long. Germline CDR1 SGHRS, CDR2 YFSETQ. Trimming shortened V by 1 base and J by 1 base, and 5 bases separated the two germline ends. The CDR3 protein is CASSLTENTGELFF. The CDR3 nucleotides read TGCGCCAGCAGCTTGACAGAGAACACCGGGGAGCTGTTTTTT.

This clonotype has more than one count but fewer than ten. This chain's CDR3 is CASSLVVAGADTEAFF. The DNA of the CDR3 is TGCGCCAGCAGCTTGGTCGTGGCAGGGGCGGACACTGAAGCTTTCTTT. V is TRBV5-1 and J is TRBJ1-1; a possible D gene is TRBD1 (6 bases). The length of the CDR3 is 16 residues. The germline CDR1 and CDR2 sequences are SGHRS and YFSETQ. The germline V and J ends were trimmed by 0 bases and 3 bases, with 15 bases remaining between them.

The rearrangement links TRBV7-9 to TRBJ1-2; 7 nucleotides agree with TRBD1. The germline gives CDR1 SEHNR, CDR2 FQNEAQ (reference sequence). CDR3 length: 14 residues. The J segment lost 4 bases and the V segment lost 5 bases, leaving 7 bases of the junction unmatched. The DNA for the CDR3 is TGTGCCAGCAGCCCAGGGGACAGCTCCTATGGCTACACCTTC. It is translated as CASSPGDSSYGYTF.

This clonotype was found a few times. This chain joins TRBV28 and TRBJ2-7, with D possibly matching TRBD2 (5 bases). Germline CDR1 reads MDHEN; CDR2 reads SYDVKM. Trimming took 2 bases from V and 2 from J, leaving 7 bases between them. There are 13 residues in the CDR3. The CDR3 sequence is CASSLMRAYEQYF. The CDR3 DNA reads as TGTGCCAGCAGTTTAATGCGGGCCTACGAGCAGTACTTC.

This chain uses TRBV5-1 with TRBJ2-6; TRBD1 matches at 12 bases. With 0 bases clipped from V and 2 bases from J, the junction kept 6 bases outside the gene matches. CDR1 and CDR2 (germline): SGHRS, YFSETQ. The CDR3 is made up of 19 amino acids. CDR3 region: CASSLAGTGGAAGANVLTF. The CDR3 nucleotides are TGCGCCAGCAGCTTGGCCGGGACAGGGGGCGCTGCTGGGGCCAACGTCCTGACTTTC.

This clonotype was counted a few times. The genes are TRBV27 and TRBJ2-5, with D unresolved. With 2 bases removed from V and 2 bases from J, the gap between germline ends came to 6 bases. The germline V gene has CDR1 MNHEY and CDR2 SMNVEV (reference sequence). The CDR3 covers 13 residues. The CDR3 sequence: CASSLATQETQYF. CDR3 nucleotides: TGTGCCAGCAGTTTAGCGACGCAAGAGACCCAGTACTTC.

The rearrangement links TRBV5-1 to TRBJ2-7; TRBD1 matches 8 bases. The CDR3 contains 12 residues. V lost 3 bases, J lost 7 bases, and 3 bases stayed unmatched. From germline, CDR1 is SGHRS and CDR2 YFSETQ. CDR3 sequence (DNA): TGCGCCAGCAGCTGGACAGGGAGTGAGCAGTACTTC. As protein: CASSWTGSEQYF. Combining the CDR3 with reference TRBV5-1 and TRBJ2-7 gives the whole variable domain KAGVTQTPRYLIKTRGQQVTLSCSPISGHRSVSWYQQTPGQGLQFLFEYFSETQRNKGNFPGRFSGRQFSNSRSEMNVSTLELGDSALYLCASSWTGSEQYFGPGTRLTVT.

The chain links TRBV18 to TRBJ2-6; unclear D gene. V lost 5 bases, J lost 2 bases, and 7 bases lay in between. Germline V gives CDR1 KGHSH, CDR2 LQKENI. The CDR3 is 14 amino acids. Here the CDR3 DNA reads TGTGCCAGCTCAGAGGTGACTGGGGCCAACGTCCTGACTTTC. This sequence encodes CASSEVTGANVLTF.